This T cell receptor beta chain came from a study of molecular identifiers for immune sequencing clone quantification. The length of the CDR3 is 13 residues. Trimming removed 1 base at V and 5 bases at J, with 9 bases between. Per the germline V gene, CDR1 is DFQATT and CDR2 is SNEGSKA (reference sequence). Naive CD8 T cells were sorted as CD8+CD4-CCR7+CD45RA+. Overall study results and limits: Spiked Jurkat TCR RNA originating from one cell could reportedly be identified amid one million naive cells. Clones above 20 RNA copies held over 98% of effector molecules, under 1% in naive cells.

TCRdb fed the PCR reads into MiXCR, producing one record per CDR3 protein. The top ten hold 0.78% of the sample, which has some 580,000 distinct CDR3 sequences, about 25% seen once. Notes on this clonotype: Its antigen is unidentified.

Material: naive CD8+ T cells from blood, with Jurkat cell RNA spiked in. This sample's subset: FACS-sorted CD8+CD4-CCR7+CD45RA+ naive T cells. The chain uses TRBV20-1 and TRBJ1-5, with TRBD1 as a possible D gene (5 bases). The source of this sequence is a human donor in good health. Some libraries in this study had Jurkat cell RNA spiked in. This CDR3 reads CSARGGMDQPQHF. CDR3 nucleotide sequence: TGCAGTGCTAGAGGGGGGATGGATCAGCCCCAGCATTTT.